This TCR beta chain was recovered during a study of T cells in Graves' hyperthyroidism and ophthalmopathy. About this clonotype itself: One base away lies a much larger clone, so this may be a sequencing read error.

Any patient presenting with uncontrolled infection, other autoimmune disease, pregnancy or lactation was left out. The source material, RNA transcripts, was used to amplify TCR beta CDR3 regions. Primed by the HTBI set, a first-round RT-PCR was run on the TCR CDR3. Via MiXCR, TCRdb re-called the multiplex PCR reads, giving one row per CDR3 protein. This table has about 600,000 distinct CDR3 sequences, more than 15% appearing once. This TCR came from a woman in her thirties or forties with Graves' ophthalmopathy. Sequencing was carried out using blood.

CDR3 in amino acids: CASSAGVTDTQYF. The CDR3 DNA reads as TGTGCCAGCAGTGCAGGGGTCACAGATACGCAGTATTTT. The chain has TRBV6-1 and TRBJ2-3, with D tentatively TRBD1 (6 bases). Per the germline V gene, CDR1 is MNHNS and CDR2 is SASEGT. Trimming pared 4 bases from V and 2 bases from J, leaving 7 bases between. The CDR3 length is 13 residues.